This T cell receptor (beta chain) comes out of a study of cytomegalovirus exposure and HLA in healthy donors. Study-level results: It was in a later analysis that TCR association rates were seen to vary by HLA locus, highest for DRB1 and lowest for HLA-C.

This clone was detected only once. Its matching antigen is unknown. PCR employed 60 Vbeta and 13 Jbeta primers. Using immunoSEQ multiplex PCR, the repertoire was profiled, and TCRdb retains in-frame clones only, with some absent. Here the sample spans some 170,000 clones, approximately 78% being singletons. Per the germline V gene, CDR1 is MDHEN and CDR2 is SYDVKM. The ends were cut back, 3 bases at V and 1 base at J, with 9 bases in the middle. There are 14 residues in the CDR3. This sequence joins TRBV28 and TRBJ2-5; D might be TRBD1 (6 bases). The source of this sequence is a girl aged 2-9 years in good health and CMV-seropositive. Source material: PBMCs. This CDR3 reads CASSFLGGQETQYF. CDR3 bases: TGTGCCAGCAGTTTTCTAGGGGGCCAAGAGACCCAGTACTTC.